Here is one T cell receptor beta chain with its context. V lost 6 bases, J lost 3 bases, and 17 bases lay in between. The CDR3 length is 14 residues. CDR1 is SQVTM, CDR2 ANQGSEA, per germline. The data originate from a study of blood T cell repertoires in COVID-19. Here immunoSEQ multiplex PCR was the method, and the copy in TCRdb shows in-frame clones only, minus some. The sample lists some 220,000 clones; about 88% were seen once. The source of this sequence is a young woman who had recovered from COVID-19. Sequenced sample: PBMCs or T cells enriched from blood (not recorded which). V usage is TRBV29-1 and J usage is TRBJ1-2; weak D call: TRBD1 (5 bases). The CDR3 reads CSVARVLKDYGYTF. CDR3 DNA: TGCAGCGTCGCCAGGGTCTTGAAGGACTATGGCTACACCTTC.